This TCR beta chain was obtained from a study of T-cell reconstitution after alpha-beta-depleted transplantation in children (dated by TCRdb to the mid-2010s). In the study overall: Using TCR repertoire profiling, the study followed T-cell immune reconstitution in a quantitative way in children after TCRalphabeta/CD19-depleted allogeneic hematopoietic cell transplantation. Overall study outcomes, separate from this receptor: In some patients, high TCRbeta diversity at day 60 was attributed to recipient T cells and intrathymic progenitors that had survived conditioning. The apparently early alphabetaT-cell count recovery about two months after transplant was reportedly dependent on only several hundred rapidly expanded clones derived from non-depleted graft cells. The frequencies of hyperexpanded clones fell over the following months, and after one year, T-cell counts and TCRbeta diversity were mostly attributed to newly produced T cells.

The meaning of the sample's treatment or condition label: allogeneic hematopoietic cell transplantation with graft depleted of TCRalphabeta T cells and CD19 B cells. The transplant recipients were children given TCRalphabeta/CD19-depleted allogeneic hematopoietic cell grafts. The method was PCR. The instrument given in TCRdb is Illumina HiSeq 2500. Molecular barcoding was employed in the preparation of TCR libraries, with unique molecular identifiers being used to normalize TCRbeta repertoire quantification. TCRdb reran the public reads through fastp at Q25 and MiXCR, keeping productive beta chains. Each entry is one CDR3 protein sequence, shown with its most common DNA and genes. The sample table shows more than 200,000 distinct CDR3 sequences, and about 8.7% are seen once. The ten most abundant clones make up less than 40% of the sample. The CDR3 contains 15 residues, cysteine and phenylalanine counted. The kept DNA is CDR3 alone, 45 bases in frame from the first base. From V the trimming removes 4 bases and from J it removes 1 base, while the gene matches leave 7 bases of the junction unaccounted for. The germline V gene yields SGHRS for CDR1 and YFSETQ for CDR2.

This clonotype was counted ten times or more. Its antigen is unknown. No base quality values were provided; no much bigger clone lies one nucleotide off. The sequencing here drew on PBMCs, mostly from graft donor cells, taken 360 days after TCRalphabeta/CD19-depleted stem cell transplant. This TCR was sampled from a male patient aged 2 to 10 who had a stem cell transplant for acute myeloid leukemia, so the T cells may come from the graft donor. The sequence joins TRBV5-1 to TRBJ1-1, and TRBD1 matches 7 of the central bases. The DNA sequence reads TGCGCCAGCAGCCCATTTACAGGGGCGAACACTGAAGCTTTCTTT. This codes for CASSPFTGANTEAFF.